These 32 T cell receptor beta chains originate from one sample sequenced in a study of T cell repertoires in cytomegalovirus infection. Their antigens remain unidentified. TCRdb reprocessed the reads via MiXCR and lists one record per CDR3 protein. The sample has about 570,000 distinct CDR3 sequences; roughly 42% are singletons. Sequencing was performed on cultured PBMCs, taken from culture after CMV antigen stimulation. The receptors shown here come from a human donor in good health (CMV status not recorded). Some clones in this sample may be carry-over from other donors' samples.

Here the CDR3 DNA reads TGTGCCAGCAGTTATTATGGGGGGGGCTACGAGCAGTACTTC. This codes for CASSYYGGGYEQYF. This rearrangement joins TRBV6-1 to TRBJ2-7; TRBD2 matches at 7 bases. Per germline, CDR1 MNHNS and CDR2 SASEGT. V lost 5 bases and J lost 3; bases outside the gene matches: 7. The CDR3 contains 14 residues.

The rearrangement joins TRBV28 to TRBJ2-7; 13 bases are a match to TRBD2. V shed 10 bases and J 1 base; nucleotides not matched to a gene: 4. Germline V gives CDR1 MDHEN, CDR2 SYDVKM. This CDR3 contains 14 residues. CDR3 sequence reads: CATRGLAGSYEQYF. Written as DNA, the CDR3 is TGTGCCACCAGGGGACTAGCGGGGTCCTACGAGCAGTACTTC.

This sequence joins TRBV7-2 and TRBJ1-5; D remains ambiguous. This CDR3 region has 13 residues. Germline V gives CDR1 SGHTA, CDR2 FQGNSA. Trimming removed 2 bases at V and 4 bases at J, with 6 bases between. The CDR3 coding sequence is TGTGCCAGCAGCTTAAGTCAAAATCAGCCCCAGCATTTT. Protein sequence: CASSLSQNQPQHF.

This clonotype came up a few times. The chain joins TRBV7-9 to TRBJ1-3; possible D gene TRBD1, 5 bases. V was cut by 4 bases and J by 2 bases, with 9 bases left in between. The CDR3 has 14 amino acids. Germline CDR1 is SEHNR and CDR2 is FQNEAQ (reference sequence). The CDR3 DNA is TGTGCCAGCAGCTCTAGGGGAGCTGGAAACACCATATATTTT. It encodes CASSSRGAGNTIYF.

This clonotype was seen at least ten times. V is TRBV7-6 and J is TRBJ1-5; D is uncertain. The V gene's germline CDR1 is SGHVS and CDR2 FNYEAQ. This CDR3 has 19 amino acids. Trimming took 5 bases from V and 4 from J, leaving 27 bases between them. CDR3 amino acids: CASSQKIAKNPGRNQPQHF. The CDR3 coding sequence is TGTGCCAGCAGCCAAAAGATCGCCAAGAATCCAGGTCGGAATCAGCCCCAGCATTTT.

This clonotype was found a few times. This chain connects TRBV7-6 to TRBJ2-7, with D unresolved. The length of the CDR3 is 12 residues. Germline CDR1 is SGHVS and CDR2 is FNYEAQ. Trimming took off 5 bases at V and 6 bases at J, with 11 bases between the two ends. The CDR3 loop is CASSPILAEQYF. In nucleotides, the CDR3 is TGTGCCAGCAGCCCTATCCTCGCCGAGCAGTACTTC. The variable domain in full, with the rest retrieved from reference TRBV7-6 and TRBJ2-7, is GAGVSQSPRYKVTKRGQDVALRCDPISGHVSLYWYRQALGQGPEFLTYFNYEAQQDKSGLPNDRFSAERPEGSISTLTIQRTEQRDSAMYRCASSPILAEQYFGPGTRLTVT.

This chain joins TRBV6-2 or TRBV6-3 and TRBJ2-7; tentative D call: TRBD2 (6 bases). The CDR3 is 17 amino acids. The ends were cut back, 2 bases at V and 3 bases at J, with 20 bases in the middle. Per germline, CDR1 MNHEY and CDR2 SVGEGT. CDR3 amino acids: CASSYGRPGARGYEQYF. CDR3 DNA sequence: TGTGCCAGCAGTTACGGTAGACCAGGCGCGCGGGGCTACGAGCAGTACTTC.

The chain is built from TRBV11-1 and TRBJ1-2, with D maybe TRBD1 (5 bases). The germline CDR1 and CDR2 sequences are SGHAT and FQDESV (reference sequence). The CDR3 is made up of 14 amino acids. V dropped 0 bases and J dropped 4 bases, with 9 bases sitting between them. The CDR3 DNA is TGTGCCAGCAGCTTAGCCGGGGCGGCCTATGGCTACACCTTC. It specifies CASSLAGAAYGYTF.

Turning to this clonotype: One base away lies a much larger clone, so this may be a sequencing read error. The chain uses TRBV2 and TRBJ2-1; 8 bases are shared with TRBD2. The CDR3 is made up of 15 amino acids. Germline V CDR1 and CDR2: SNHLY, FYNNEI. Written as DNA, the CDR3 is TGTGTCAGCAGTACCCCGGGACTAGAGGTAAATGAGCAGTTCTTC. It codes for CVSSTPGLEVNEQFF.

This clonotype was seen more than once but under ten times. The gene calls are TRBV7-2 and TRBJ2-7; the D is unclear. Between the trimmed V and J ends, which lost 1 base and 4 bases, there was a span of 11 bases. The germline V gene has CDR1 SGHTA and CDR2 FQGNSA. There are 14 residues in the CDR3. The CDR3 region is CASSLDPSRYEQYF. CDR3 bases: TGTGCCAGCAGCTTAGATCCTAGTAGGTACGAGCAGTACTTC. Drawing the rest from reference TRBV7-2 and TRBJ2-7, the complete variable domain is GAGVSQSPSNKVTEKGKDVELRCDPISGHTALYWYRQSLGQGLEFLIYFQGNSAPDKSGLPSDRFSAERTGGSVSTLTIQRTQQEDSAVYLCASSLDPSRYEQYFGPGTRLTVT.

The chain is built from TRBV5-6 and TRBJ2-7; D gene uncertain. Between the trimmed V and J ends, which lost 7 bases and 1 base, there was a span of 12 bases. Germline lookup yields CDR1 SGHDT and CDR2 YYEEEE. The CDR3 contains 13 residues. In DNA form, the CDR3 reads TGTGCCAGCGGTAAATGGGGATCCTACGAGCAGTACTTC. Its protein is CASGKWGSYEQYF.

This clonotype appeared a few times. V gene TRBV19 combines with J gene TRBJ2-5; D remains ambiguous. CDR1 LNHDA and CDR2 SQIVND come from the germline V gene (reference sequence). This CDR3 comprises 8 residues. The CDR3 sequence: CDEETQYF. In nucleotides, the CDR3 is TGTGACGAAGAGACCCAGTACTTC.

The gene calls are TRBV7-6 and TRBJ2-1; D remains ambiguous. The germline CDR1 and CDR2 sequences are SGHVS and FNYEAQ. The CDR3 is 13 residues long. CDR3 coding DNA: TGTGTCCGAATGGGGTCTTTCAACAATGAGCAGTTCTTC. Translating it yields CVRMGSFNNEQFF.

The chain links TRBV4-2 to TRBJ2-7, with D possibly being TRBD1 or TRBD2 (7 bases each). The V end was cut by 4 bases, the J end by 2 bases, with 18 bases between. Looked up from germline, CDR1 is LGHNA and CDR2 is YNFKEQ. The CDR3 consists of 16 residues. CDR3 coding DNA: TGTGCCAGCAGCCCTGAACATCAGGGGGGGACCTACGAGCAGTACTTC. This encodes CASSPEHQGGTYEQYF.

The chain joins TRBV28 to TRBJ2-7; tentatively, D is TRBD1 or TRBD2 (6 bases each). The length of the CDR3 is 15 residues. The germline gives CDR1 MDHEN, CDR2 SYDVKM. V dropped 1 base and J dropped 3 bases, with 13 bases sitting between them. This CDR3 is CASSLYGGRGYEQYF. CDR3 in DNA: TGTGCCAGCAGTTTATATGGGGGGCGCGGCTACGAGCAGTACTTC.

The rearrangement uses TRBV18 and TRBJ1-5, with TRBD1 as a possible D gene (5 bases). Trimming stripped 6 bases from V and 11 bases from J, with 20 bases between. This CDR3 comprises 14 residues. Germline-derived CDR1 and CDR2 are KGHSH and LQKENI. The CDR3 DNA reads TGTGCCAGCTCGGCAGGGCCTAGAAGGGTGTCCCAGCATTTT. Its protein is CASSAGPRRVSQHF. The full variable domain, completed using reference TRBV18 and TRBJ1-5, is NAGVMQNPRHLVRRRGQEARLRCSPMKGHSHVYWYRQLPEEGLKFMVYLQKENIIDESGMPKERFSAEFPKEGPSILRIQQVVRGDSAAYFCASSAGPRRVSQHFGDGTRLSIL.

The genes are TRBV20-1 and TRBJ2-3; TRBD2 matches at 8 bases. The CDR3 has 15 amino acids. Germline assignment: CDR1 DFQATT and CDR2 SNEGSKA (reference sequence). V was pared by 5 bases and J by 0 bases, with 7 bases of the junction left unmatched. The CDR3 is CSASRASGSTDTQYF. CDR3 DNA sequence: TGCAGTGCTTCGAGGGCTAGCGGGAGCACAGATACGCAGTATTTT.

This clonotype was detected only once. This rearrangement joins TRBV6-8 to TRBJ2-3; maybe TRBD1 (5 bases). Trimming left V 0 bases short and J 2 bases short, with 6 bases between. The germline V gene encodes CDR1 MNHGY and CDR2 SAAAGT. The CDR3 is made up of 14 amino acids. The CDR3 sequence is CASSYSTVTDTQYF. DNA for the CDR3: TGTGCCAGCAGTTACTCGACAGTCACAGATACGCAGTATTTT.

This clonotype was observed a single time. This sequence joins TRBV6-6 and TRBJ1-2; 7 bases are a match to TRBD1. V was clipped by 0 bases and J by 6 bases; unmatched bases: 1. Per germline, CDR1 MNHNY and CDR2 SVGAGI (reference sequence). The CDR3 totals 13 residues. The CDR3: CASSYSGTDGYTF. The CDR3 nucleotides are TGTGCCAGCAGTTACTCGGGGACAGATGGCTACACCTTC.

CDR3 sequence: CASGQGHTGELFF. DNA for the CDR3: TGTGCCAGCGGACAGGGCCACACCGGGGAGCTGTTTTTT. The rearrangement uses TRBV27 and TRBJ2-2; 8 positions agree with TRBD1. Looked up from germline, CDR1 is MNHEY and CDR2 is SMNVEV (reference sequence). This CDR3 is 13 amino acids long. The ends lost 8 bases at V and 3 bases at J; junction bases unmatched: 2.

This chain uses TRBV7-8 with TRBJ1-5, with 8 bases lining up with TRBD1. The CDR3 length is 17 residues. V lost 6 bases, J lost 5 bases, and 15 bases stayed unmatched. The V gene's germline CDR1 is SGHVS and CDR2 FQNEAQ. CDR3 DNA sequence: TGTGCCAGCAGGGTTGACAGGGGAATGTTCCCCTATCAGCCCCAGCATTTT. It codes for CASRVDRGMFPYQPQHF.

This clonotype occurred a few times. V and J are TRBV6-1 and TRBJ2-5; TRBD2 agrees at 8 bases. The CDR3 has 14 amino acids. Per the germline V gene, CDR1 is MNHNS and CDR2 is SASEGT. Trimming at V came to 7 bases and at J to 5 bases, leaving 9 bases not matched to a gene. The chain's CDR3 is CASIVGGARETQYF. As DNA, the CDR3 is TGTGCCAGCATTGTCGGGGGGGCCCGGGAGACCCAGTACTTC.

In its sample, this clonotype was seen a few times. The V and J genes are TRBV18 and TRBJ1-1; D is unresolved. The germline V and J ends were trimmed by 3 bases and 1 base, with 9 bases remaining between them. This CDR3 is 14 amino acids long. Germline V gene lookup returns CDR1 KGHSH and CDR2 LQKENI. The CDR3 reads CASSPVRQNTEAFF. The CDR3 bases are TGTGCCAGCTCACCTGTCAGACAGAACACTGAAGCTTTCTTT.

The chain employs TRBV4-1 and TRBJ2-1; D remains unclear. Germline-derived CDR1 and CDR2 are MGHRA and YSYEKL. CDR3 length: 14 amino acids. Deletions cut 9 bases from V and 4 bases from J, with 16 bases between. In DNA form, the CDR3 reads TGCGCCAGTCGGGTCGGGCTCGGGTACAATGAGCAGTTCTTC. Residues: CASRVGLGYNEQFF.

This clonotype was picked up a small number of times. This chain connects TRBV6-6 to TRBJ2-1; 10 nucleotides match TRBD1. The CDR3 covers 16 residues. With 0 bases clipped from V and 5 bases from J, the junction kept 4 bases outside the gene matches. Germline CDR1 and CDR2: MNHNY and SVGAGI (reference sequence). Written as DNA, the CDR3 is TGTGCCAGCAGTTACTCTTACGGGACAGGGGACAATGAGCAGTTCTTC. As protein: CASSYSYGTGDNEQFF.

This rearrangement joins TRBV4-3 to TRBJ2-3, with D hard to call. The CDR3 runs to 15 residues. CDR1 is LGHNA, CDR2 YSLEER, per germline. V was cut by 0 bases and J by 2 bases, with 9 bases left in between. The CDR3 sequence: CASSQEQGYTDTQYF. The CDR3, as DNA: TGCGCCAGCAGCCAAGAACAAGGCTACACAGATACGCAGTATTTT.

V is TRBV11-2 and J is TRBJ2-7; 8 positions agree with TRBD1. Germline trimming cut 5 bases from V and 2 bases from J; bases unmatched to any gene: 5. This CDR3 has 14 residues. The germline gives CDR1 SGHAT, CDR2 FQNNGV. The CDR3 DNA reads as TGTGCCAGCAGCCTTATACAGGGGGCCTACGAGCAGTACTTC. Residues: CASSLIQGAYEQYF.

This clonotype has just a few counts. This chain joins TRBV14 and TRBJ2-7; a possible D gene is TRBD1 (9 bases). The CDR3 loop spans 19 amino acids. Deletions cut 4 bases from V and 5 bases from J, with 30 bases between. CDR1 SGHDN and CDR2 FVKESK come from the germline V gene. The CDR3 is CASSRLRDRVSGGPDEQYF. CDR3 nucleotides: TGTGCCAGCAGCCGACTCCGGGACAGGGTATCGGGAGGGCCGGACGAGCAGTACTTC.

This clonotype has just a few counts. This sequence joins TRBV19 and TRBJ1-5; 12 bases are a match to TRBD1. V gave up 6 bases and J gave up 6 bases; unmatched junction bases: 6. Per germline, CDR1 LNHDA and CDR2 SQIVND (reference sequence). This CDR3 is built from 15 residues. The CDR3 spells CASRGDRGPGQPQHF. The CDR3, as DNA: TGTGCCAGTAGGGGGGACAGGGGGCCTGGTCAGCCCCAGCATTTT.

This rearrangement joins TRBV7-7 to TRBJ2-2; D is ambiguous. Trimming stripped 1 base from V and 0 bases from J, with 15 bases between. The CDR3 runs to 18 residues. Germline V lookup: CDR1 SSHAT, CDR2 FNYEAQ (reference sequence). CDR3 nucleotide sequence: TGTGCCAGCAGCTTAGGCGCAGACTCACGAGCGAACACCGGGGAGCTGTTTTTT. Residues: CASSLGADSRANTGELFF.

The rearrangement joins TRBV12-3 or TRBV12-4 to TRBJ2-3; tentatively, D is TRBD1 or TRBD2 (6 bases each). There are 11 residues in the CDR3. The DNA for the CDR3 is TGTGCGGGGGGCAATACAGATACGCAGTATTTT. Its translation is CAGGNTDTQYF.

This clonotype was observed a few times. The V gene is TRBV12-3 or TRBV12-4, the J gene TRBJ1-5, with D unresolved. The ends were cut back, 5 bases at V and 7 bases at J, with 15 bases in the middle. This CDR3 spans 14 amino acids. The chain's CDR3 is CASSLTRSRQPQHF. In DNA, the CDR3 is TGTGCCAGCAGTCTAACCAGGAGCCGGCAGCCCCAGCATTTT.